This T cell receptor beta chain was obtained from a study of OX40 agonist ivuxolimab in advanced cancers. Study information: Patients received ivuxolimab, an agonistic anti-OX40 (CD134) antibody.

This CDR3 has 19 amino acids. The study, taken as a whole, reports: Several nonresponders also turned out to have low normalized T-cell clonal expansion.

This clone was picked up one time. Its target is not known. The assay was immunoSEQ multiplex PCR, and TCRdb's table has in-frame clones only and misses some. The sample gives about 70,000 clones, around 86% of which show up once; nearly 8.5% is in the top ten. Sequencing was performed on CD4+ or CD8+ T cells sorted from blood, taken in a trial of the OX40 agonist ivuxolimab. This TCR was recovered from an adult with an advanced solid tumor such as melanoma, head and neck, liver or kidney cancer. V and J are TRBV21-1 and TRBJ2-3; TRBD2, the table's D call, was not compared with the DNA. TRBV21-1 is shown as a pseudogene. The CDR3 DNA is TGTGCCAGCTTAAGGGCGGGGGGCGTAGGCCGCTATAGCACAGATACGCAGTATTTT. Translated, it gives CASLRAGGVGRYSTDTQYF.